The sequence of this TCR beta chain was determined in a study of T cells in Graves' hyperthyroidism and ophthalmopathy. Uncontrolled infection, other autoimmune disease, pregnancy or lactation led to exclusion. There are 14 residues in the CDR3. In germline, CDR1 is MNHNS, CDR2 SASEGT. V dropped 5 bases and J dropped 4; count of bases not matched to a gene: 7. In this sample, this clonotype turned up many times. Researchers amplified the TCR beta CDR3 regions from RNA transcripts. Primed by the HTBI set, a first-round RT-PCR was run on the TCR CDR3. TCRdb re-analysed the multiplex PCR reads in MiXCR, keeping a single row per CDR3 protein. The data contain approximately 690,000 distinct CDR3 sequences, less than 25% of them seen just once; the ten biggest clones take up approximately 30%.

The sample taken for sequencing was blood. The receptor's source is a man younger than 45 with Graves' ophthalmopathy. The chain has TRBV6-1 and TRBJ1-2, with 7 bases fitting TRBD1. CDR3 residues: CASSQLDRAYGYTF. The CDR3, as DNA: TGTGCCAGCAGTCAACTCGACAGGGCCTATGGCTACACCTTC.